Below, 20 T cell receptor beta chains from the same sample are listed, as sequenced in a study of T cells after yellow fever vaccination. MiXCR, applied by TCRdb to the 5' RACE reads, yields one record per CDR3 protein. The sample holds about 340,000 distinct CDR3 sequences, 3% to 4.5% seen once. The sequences come from PBMCs, collected 5 days after the yellow fever booster vaccination. All receptors come from a young man who received the YFV17D yellow fever vaccine.

V gene TRBV7-2 combines with J gene TRBJ1-5, with D unresolved. The V end lost 7 bases, the J end lost 0 bases, and 10 bases lay between the germline ends. Germline assignment: CDR1 SGHTA and CDR2 FQGNSA. This CDR3 region has 14 residues. The CDR3 protein is CASTSTNSNQPQHF. The CDR3 DNA reads TGTGCCAGCACCTCGACGAATAGCAATCAGCCCCAGCATTTT.

This clonotype came up many times. This chain connects TRBV20-1 to TRBJ2-5, with 7 bases that match TRBD1. V was pared by 6 bases and J by 4 bases, with 5 bases of the junction left unmatched. The CDR3 consists of 12 residues. CDR1 and CDR2 (germline): DFQATT, SNEGSKA (reference sequence). DNA for the CDR3: TGCAGTGCGAACAGGGGATTAGAGACCCAGTACTTC. It yields the protein CSANRGLETQYF.

This clonotype was picked up a small number of times. This CDR3 is CASSPTNNEQFF. The CDR3, as DNA: TGTGCCAGCTCACCAACTAACAATGAGCAGTTCTTC. The chain is built from TRBV18 and TRBJ2-1; no firm D call. Looked up from germline, CDR1 is KGHSH and CDR2 is LQKENI. Trimming stripped 2 bases from V and 5 bases from J, with 4 bases between. The CDR3 covers 12 residues.

This clonotype appeared many times. The chain joins TRBV6-2 or TRBV6-3 to TRBJ2-1, with a possible D match to TRBD2 (6 bases). The CDR3 is 17 residues long. The germline V gene encodes CDR1 MNHEY and CDR2 SVGEGT. Trimming took off 5 bases at V and 5 bases at J, with 22 bases between the two ends. The CDR3 reads CASSEGGEGGFDNEQFF. CDR3 bases: TGTGCCAGCAGTGAGGGAGGTGAGGGAGGTTTCGACAATGAGCAGTTCTTC.

This clonotype was counted at least ten times. The genes are TRBV12-3 or TRBV12-4 and TRBJ1-3; D remains ambiguous. This CDR3 spans 11 amino acids. Trimming shortened V by 5 bases and J by 3 bases, and 2 bases separated the two germline ends. CDR3 residues: CASSIGNTIYF. The CDR3 bases are TGTGCCAGCAGTATTGGAAACACCATATATTTT.

This chain uses TRBV3-1 with TRBJ1-6; D unclear. CDR3 size: 15 residues. Germline CDR1 reads LGHDT; CDR2 reads YNNKEL (reference sequence). Trimming took off 0 bases at V and 7 bases at J, with 10 bases between the two ends. CDR3: CASSQEQRSNSPLHF. Written as DNA, the CDR3 is TGTGCCAGCAGCCAAGAGCAGAGATCGAATTCACCCCTCCACTTT. The whole variable domain, filled in from reference TRBV3-1 and TRBJ1-6, reads DTAVSQTPKYLVTQMGNDKSIKCEQNLGHDTMYWYKQDSKKFLKIMFSYNNKELIINETVPNRFSPKSPDKAHLNLHINSLELGDSAVYFCASSQEQRSNSPLHFGNGTRLTVT.

Many counts were recorded for this clonotype. The chain joins TRBV5-1 to TRBJ2-3; 10 nucleotides agree with TRBD2. The J segment lost 6 bases and the V segment lost 0 bases, leaving 7 bases of the junction unmatched. Germline lookup yields CDR1 SGHRS and CDR2 YFSETQ. The CDR3 spans 16 residues. CDR3 coding DNA: TGCGCCAGCAGCTTGGCCGCAGCGGGGGGGCCGGATACGCAGTATTTT. This translates into CASSLAAAGGPDTQYF.

This clonotype was recorded many times. V usage is TRBV7-8 and J usage is TRBJ2-3; D could derive from TRBD1 or TRBD2 (5 bases each). The CDR3 consists of 16 residues. V was trimmed by 0 bases and J by 0 bases, leaving 10 bases between them. Per germline, CDR1 SGHVS and CDR2 FQNEAQ. The chain's CDR3 is CASSLAGDPSTDTQYF. DNA for the CDR3: TGTGCCAGCAGCTTAGCCGGGGACCCTAGCACAGATACGCAGTATTTT.

This clonotype was recorded at least ten times. This chain connects TRBV7-9 to TRBJ1-2; no firm D call. The CDR3 loop spans 12 amino acids. The V gene lost 4 bases and the J gene lost 7 bases, with 10 bases spanning the gap. The germline V gene encodes CDR1 SEHNR and CDR2 FQNEAQ (reference sequence). CDR3 in amino acids: CASSSTDLGYTF. In nucleotides, the CDR3 is TGTGCCAGCAGCTCTACGGACCTTGGCTACACCTTC.

This clonotype was counted at least ten times. CDR3 sequence: CASSLGDGEQYV. The CDR3 DNA is TGCGCCAGCAGCTTGGGGGATGGCGAGCAGTACGTC. The genes are TRBV5-1 and TRBJ2-7; D remains unclear. Trimming left V 0 bases short and J 6 bases short, with 7 bases between. This CDR3 spans 12 amino acids. Germline V gene data show CDR1 as SGHRS and CDR2 as YFSETQ.

This clonotype came up many times. The CDR3 DNA is TGTGCCAGCAGCCAGTCCCGGGGGGGCCACGGGGAGCTGTTTTTT. This sequence encodes CASSQSRGGHGELFF. The chain combines TRBV7-2 with TRBJ2-2; 8 bases are a match to TRBD2. The V gene's germline CDR1 is SGHTA and CDR2 FQGNSA. With 5 bases clipped from V and 7 bases from J, the junction kept 9 bases outside the gene matches. CDR3 length: 15 amino acids.

In DNA, the CDR3 is TGTGCCAGCAGCTACGACAGCTCCTACGAGCAGTACTTC. This translates into CASSYDSSYEQYF. V is TRBV7-2 and J is TRBJ2-7, with D maybe TRBD1 (5 bases). In germline, CDR1 is SGHTA, CDR2 FQGNSA. The CDR3 is made up of 13 amino acids. The germline V and J ends were trimmed by 4 bases and 0 bases, with 7 bases remaining between them.

This clonotype was detected a few times. The V gene is TRBV12-3 or TRBV12-4, the J gene TRBJ2-1; TRBD1 agrees at 8 bases. The CDR3 sequence is 14 residues long. The ends lost 4 bases at V and 5 bases at J; junction bases unmatched: 4. The CDR3 is CASSYRGNNNEQFF. CDR3 bases: TGTGCCAGCAGTTACAGGGGGAACAACAATGAGCAGTTCTTC.

V and J are TRBV20-1 and TRBJ2-3, with 11 bases fitting TRBD2. The trim removed 2 bases at V and 7 bases at J, leaving 5 bases unmatched. Per the germline V gene, CDR1 is DFQATT and CDR2 is SNEGSKA (reference sequence). The CDR3 contains 14 residues. The CDR3 spells CSARSTSGVNTQYF. The CDR3 DNA sequence: TGCAGTGCTAGATCGACTAGCGGGGTGAATACGCAGTATTTT.

This clonotype was counted between two and nine times. The chain links TRBV10-3 to TRBJ2-3; D is uncertain. CDR1 is ENHRY and CDR2 is SYGVKD in the germline V gene. The CDR3 loop spans 16 amino acids. Trimming took 1 base from V and 1 from J, leaving 12 bases between them. The CDR3 protein is CAISEFQSPGTDTQYF. Here the CDR3 DNA reads TGTGCCATCAGTGAGTTCCAGTCCCCAGGCACAGATACGCAGTATTTT.

This clonotype was recorded at least ten times. The chain uses TRBV30 and TRBJ2-1, with D perhaps matching TRBD1 or TRBD2 (5 bases each). V lost 2 bases and J 9 bases, leaving 14 bases between the germline ends. CDR3 length: 13 amino acids. The germline gives CDR1 GTSNPN, CDR2 SVGIG (reference sequence). The CDR3 spells CAWSRLHGGEQFF. The DNA of the CDR3 is TGTGCCTGGAGTCGGCTTCATGGGGGTGAGCAGTTCTTC.

This clonotype came up many times. The rearrangement joins TRBV5-1 to TRBJ2-1, with TRBD2 matching over 8 bases. The CDR3 runs 16 residues. Germline loops: CDR1 SGHRS, CDR2 YFSETQ. The ends lost 4 bases at V and 6 bases at J; junction bases unmatched: 12. The CDR3: CASSLIAGGSLNEQFF. The CDR3 DNA is TGCGCCAGCAGCCTCATTGCGGGGGGTTCCCTCAATGAGCAGTTCTTC.

This clonotype was counted many times. This chain links TRBV29-1 with TRBJ1-1; TRBD1 is a possible D gene (6 bases). This CDR3 contains 14 residues. Germline CDR1 SQVTM, CDR2 ANQGSEA. The V end lost 2 bases, the J end lost 1 base, and 11 bases lay between the germline ends. DNA for the CDR3: TGCAGCGTTGAACCGGGGGCGGGGAACACTGAAGCTTTCTTT. The encoded protein is CSVEPGAGNTEAFF.

In regard to this clonotype: A much larger clone differs from this one at a single base, so this may be a read error. The chain links TRBV6-2 or TRBV6-3 to TRBJ2-3, with a weak D call TRBD2 (6 bases). The germline gives CDR1 MNHEY, CDR2 SVGEGT. The length of the CDR3 is 13 residues. The DNA for the CDR3 is TGTGCCAGCAGTTCGGGACTTCTCGATACGCAGTCTTTT. It yields the protein CASSSGLLDTQSF.

This clonotype was observed at least ten times. This may stem from a read error, because a much larger clone lies one nucleotide away. The J gene is TRBJ2-3, the V gene TRBV5-6; the D is unclear. This CDR3 contains 12 residues. Germline values: CDR1 SGHDT, CDR2 YYEEEE. Trimming stripped 4 bases from V and 0 bases from J, with 3 bases between. The CDR3 sequence: CASSVSTDTQYF. CDR3 bases: TGTGCCAGCAGCGTTAGCACAGATACGCAGTATTTT.